A selection of T cell receptor beta chains follows, all from one sample in a study of shared clonotypes between healthy human individuals. Profiled with immunoSEQ multiplex PCR; TCRdb holds only in-frame clones, not every one. Among a few hundred thousand clones listed, about 97% were seen once. Sequencing input: naive CD4+ T cells sorted from blood. These receptors were collected from a woman younger than 45 in good health. CDR3s include the opening cysteine and the closing phenylalanine or tryptophan. Fields, in order: D gene, J gene, clone size, CDR3 length, V gene, CDR3 DNA, CDR3 protein. The D gene is left open where the match is weak. Expanded clones are given a class, and other clones once, few, many or no size at all.

d_gene: .; j_gene: TRBJ2-4; abundance: .; len: 14; v_gene: TRBV28; CDR3nt: TGTGCCAGTGGATCCGGAGGGACCAAAAACATTCAGTACTTC; CDR3aa: CASGSGGTKNIQYF
d_gene: .; j_gene: TRBJ2-1; abundance: .; len: 13; v_gene: TRBV29-1; CDR3nt: TGCAGCGTTAGGGTGGAACTGGCCAATGAGCAGTTCTTC; CDR3aa: CSVRVELANEQFF
d_gene: .; j_gene: TRBJ2-2; abundance: .; len: 16; v_gene: TRBV5-1; CDR3nt: TGCGCCAGCAGCTTGGTTCCGGGTTCGAACACCGGGGAGCTGTTTTTT; CDR3aa: CASSLVPGSNTGELFF
d_gene: .; j_gene: TRBJ1-5; abundance: .; len: 14; v_gene: TRBV19; CDR3nt: TGTGCCAGTAGTATAGAGAAAGGGGTTCAGCCCCAGCATTTT; CDR3aa: CASSIEKGVQPQHF
d_gene: TRBD2; j_gene: TRBJ2-1; abundance: .; len: 16; v_gene: TRBV19; CDR3nt: TGTGCCAGTAGTATTACCTCAGCGGGAGGCTTCCATGAGCAGTTCTTC; CDR3aa: CASSITSAGGFHEQFF
d_gene: TRBD2; j_gene: TRBJ2-1; abundance: .; len: 16; v_gene: TRBV28; CDR3nt: TGTGCCAGCAGTTCGGACGTAGCGGGGCCCTACAATGAGCAGTTCTTC; CDR3aa: CASSSDVAGPYNEQFF
d_gene: .; j_gene: TRBJ2-5; abundance: .; len: 19; v_gene: TRBV28; CDR3nt: TGTGCCAGCAGTTTACCTCGGTTTCTGTCCAGGGGAGAGCGGGAGACCCAGTACTTC; CDR3aa: CASSLPRFLSRGERETQYF
d_gene: .; j_gene: TRBJ2-7; abundance: .; len: 13; v_gene: TRBV5-1; CDR3nt: TGCGCCAGCAGCTTGGGGACAGCCCTCGAGCAGTACTTC; CDR3aa: CASSLGTALEQYF
d_gene: TRBD2; j_gene: TRBJ2-3; abundance: once; len: 16; v_gene: TRBV9; CDR3nt: TGTGCCAGCAGCGTAGAGGGCGGGAGGAGCACAGATACGCAGTATTTT; CDR3aa: CASSVEGGRSTDTQYF
d_gene: TRBD2; j_gene: TRBJ2-2; abundance: .; len: 17; v_gene: TRBV5-4; CDR3nt: TGTGCCAGCAGCTTGGGTTTCCTATTAGCGGGTTCCGGGGAGCTGTTTTTT; CDR3aa: CASSLGFLLAGSGELFF
d_gene: .; j_gene: TRBJ1-1; abundance: .; len: 15; v_gene: TRBV7-9; CDR3nt: TGTGCCAGCAGCTACGATAGGGCGACAGTCGCTGAAGCTTTCTTT; CDR3aa: CASSYDRATVAEAFF
d_gene: TRBD2; j_gene: TRBJ2-3; abundance: .; len: 20; v_gene: TRBV27; CDR3nt: TGTGCCAGCAGAAGATCCTTAGGACTAGCGGGAGTTTCCGAGTCAGATACGCAGTATTTT; CDR3aa: CASRRSLGLAGVSESDTQYF
d_gene: TRBD2; j_gene: TRBJ2-7; abundance: .; len: 16; v_gene: TRBV28; CDR3nt: TGTGCCAGCAGTTCCGCGGGGGGGGAGGAGAGCTACGAGCAGTACTTC; CDR3aa: CASSSAGGEESYEQYF
d_gene: .; j_gene: TRBJ1-4; abundance: .; len: 15; v_gene: TRBV5-8; CDR3nt: TGTGCCAGCAGCTTTAGGGGGGCCAAGGATGAAAAACTGTTTTTT; CDR3aa: CASSFRGAKDEKLFF